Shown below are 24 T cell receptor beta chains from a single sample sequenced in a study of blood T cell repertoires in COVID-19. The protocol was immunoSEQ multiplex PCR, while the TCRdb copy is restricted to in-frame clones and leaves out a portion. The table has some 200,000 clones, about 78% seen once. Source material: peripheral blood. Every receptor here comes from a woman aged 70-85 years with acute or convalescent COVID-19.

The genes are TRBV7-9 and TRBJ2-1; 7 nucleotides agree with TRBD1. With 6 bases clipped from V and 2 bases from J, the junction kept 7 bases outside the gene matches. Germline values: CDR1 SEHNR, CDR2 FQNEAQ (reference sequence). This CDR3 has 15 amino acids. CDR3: CASSNRDSTYNEQFF. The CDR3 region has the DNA TGTGCCAGCAGTAATAGGGACAGTACCTACAATGAGCAGTTCTTC.

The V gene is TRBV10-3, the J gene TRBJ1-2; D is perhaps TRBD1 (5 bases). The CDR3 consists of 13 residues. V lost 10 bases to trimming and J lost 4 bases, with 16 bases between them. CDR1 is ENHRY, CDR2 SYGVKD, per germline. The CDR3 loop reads CATGPQGGYGYTF. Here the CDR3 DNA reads TGTGCCACCGGCCCCCAGGGTGGCTATGGCTACACCTTC.

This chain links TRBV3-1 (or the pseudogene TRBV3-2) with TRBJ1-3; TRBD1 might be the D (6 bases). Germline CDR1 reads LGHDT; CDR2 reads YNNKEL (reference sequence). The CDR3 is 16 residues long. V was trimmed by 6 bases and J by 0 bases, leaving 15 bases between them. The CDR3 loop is CASSPRGASSGNTIYF. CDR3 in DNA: TGTGCCAGCAGTCCACGGGGGGCGAGCTCTGGAAACACCATATATTTT.

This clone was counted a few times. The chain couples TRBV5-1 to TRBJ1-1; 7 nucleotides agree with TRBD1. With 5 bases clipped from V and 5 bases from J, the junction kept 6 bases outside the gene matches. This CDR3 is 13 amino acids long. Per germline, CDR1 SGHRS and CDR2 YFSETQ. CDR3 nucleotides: TGCGCCAGCAGAAACCCAGGGGGTACTGAAGCTTTCTTT. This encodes CASRNPGGTEAFF.

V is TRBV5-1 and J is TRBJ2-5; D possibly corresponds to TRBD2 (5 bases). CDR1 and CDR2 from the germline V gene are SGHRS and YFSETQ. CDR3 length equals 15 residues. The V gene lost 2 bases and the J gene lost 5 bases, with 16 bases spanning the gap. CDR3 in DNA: TGCGCCAGCAGCTTAGGCCTAGCAACACGGGAGACCCAGTACTTC. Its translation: CASSLGLATRETQYF. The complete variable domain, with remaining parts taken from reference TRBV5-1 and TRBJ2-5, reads KAGVTQTPRYLIKTRGQQVTLSCSPISGHRSVSWYQQTPGQGLQFLFEYFSETQRNKGNFPGRFSGRQFSNSRSEMNVSTLELGDSALYLCASSLGLATRETQYFGPGTRLLVL.

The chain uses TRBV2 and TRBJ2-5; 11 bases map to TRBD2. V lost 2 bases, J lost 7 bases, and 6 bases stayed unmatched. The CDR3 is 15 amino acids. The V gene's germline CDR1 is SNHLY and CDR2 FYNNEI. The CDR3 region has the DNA TGTGCCAGCAGTGAACGGCTAGCGGGAGGAGGGACCCAGTACTTC. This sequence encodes CASSERLAGGGTQYF.

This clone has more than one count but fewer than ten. This chain's CDR3 is CASSQVQALNQPQHF. In nucleotides, the CDR3 is TGTGCCAGCAGCCAAGTCCAGGCCCTTAATCAGCCCCAGCATTTT. The genes are TRBV4-2 and TRBJ1-5; the D is unclear. CDR1 is LGHNA, CDR2 YNFKEQ, per germline. CDR3 length: 15 residues. V shed 1 base and J shed 4 bases, with 11 bases lying between them.

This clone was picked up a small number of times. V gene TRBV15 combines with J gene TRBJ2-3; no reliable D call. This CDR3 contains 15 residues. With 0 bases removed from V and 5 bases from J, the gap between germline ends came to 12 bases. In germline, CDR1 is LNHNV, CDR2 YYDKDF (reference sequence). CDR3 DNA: TGTGCCACCAGCAGAGATACATCTCTTGGAGATACGCAGTATTTT. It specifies CATSRDTSLGDTQYF. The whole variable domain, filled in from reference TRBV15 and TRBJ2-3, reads DAMVIQNPRYQVTQFGKPVTLSCSQTLNHNVMYWYQQKSSQAPKLLFHYYDKDFNNEADTPDNFQSRRPNTSFCFLDIRSPGLGDTAMYLCATSRDTSLGDTQYFGPGTRLTVL.

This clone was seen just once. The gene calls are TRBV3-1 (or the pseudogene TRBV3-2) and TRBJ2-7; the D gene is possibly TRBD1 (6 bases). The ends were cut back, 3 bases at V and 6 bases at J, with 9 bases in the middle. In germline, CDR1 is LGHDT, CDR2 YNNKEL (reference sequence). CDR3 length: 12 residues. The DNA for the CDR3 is TGTGCCAGCAGCCACGGGACACCCGAGCAGTACTTC. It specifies CASSHGTPEQYF.

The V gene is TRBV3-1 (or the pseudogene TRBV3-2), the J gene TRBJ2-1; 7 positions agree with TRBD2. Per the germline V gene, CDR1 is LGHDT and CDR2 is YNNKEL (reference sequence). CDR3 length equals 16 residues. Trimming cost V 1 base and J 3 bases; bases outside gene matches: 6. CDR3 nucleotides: TGTGCCAGCAGCCAAGCTGGGGCTAGCGGCTACAATGAGCAGTTCTTC. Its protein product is CASSQAGASGYNEQFF.

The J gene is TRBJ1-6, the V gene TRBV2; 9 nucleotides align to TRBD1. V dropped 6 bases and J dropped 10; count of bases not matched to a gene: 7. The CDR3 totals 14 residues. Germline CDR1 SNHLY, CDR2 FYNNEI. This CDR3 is CASRNDRGYSPLHF. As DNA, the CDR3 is TGTGCCAGCAGAAACGACAGGGGGTACTCACCCCTCCACTTT.

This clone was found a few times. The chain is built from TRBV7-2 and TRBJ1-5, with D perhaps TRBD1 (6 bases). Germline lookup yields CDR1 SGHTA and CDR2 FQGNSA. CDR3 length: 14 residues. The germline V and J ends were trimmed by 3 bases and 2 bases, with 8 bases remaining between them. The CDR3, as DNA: TGTGCCAGCAGCTTGTCAGGGGGCAATCAGCCCCAGCATTTT. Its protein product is CASSLSGGNQPQHF.

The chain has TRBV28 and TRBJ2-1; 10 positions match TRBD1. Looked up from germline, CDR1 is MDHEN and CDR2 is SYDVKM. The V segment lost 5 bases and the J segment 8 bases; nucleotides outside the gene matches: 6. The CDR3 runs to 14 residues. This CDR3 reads CASSPPTGGYEQFF. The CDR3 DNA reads TGTGCCAGCAGTCCTCCGACAGGGGGCTATGAGCAGTTCTTC.

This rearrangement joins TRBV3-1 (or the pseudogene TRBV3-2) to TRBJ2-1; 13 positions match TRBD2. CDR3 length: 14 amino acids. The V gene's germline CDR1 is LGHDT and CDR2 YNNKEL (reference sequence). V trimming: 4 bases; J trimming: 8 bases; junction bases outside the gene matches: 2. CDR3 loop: CASSLGLAGDEQFF. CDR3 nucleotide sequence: TGTGCCAGCAGCCTTGGACTAGCGGGGGATGAGCAGTTCTTC.

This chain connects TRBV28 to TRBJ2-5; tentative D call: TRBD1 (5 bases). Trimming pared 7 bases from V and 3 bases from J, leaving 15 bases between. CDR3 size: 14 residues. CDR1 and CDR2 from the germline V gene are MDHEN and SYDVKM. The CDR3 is CASTVNDRKETQYF. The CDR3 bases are TGTGCCAGCACCGTGAACGACAGAAAAGAGACCCAGTACTTC.

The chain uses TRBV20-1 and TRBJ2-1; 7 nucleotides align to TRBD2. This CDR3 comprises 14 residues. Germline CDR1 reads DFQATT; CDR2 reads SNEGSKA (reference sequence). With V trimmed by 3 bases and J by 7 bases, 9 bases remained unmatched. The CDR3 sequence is CSASIGGSRNEQFF. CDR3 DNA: TGCAGTGCTAGTATTGGCGGGAGTAGGAATGAGCAGTTCTTC.

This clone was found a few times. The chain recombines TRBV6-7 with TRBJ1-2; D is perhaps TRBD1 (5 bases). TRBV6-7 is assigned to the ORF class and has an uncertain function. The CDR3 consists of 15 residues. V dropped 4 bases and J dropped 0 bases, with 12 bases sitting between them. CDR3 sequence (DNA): TGTGCCAGCAGTTGCCAGGGCAAACCTAACTATGGCTACACCTTC. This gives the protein CASSCQGKPNYGYTF.

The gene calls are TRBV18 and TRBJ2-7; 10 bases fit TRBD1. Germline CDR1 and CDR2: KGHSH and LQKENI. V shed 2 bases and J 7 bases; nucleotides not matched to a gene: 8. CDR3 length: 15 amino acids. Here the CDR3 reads CASSPRGQGFDEQYF. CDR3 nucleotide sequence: TGTGCCAGCTCACCAAGGGGACAGGGGTTTGATGAGCAGTACTTC.

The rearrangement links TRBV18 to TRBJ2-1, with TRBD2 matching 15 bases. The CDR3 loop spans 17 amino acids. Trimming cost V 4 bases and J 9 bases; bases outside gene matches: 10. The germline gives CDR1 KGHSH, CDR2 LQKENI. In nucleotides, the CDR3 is TGTGCCAGCTCACACGGACTAGCGGGAGGGCAGCCTACTGAGCAGTTCTTC. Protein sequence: CASSHGLAGGQPTEQFF.

The CDR3 sequence: CASSSNRGQPQHF. CDR3 bases: TGTGCCAGCAGTTCAAACAGGGGACAGCCCCAGCATTTT. The genes are TRBV28 and TRBJ1-5; 7 bases are shared with TRBD1. The V segment lost 4 bases and the J segment 7 bases; nucleotides outside the gene matches: 4. The germline CDR1 and CDR2 sequences are MDHEN and SYDVKM. The CDR3 is 13 residues long.

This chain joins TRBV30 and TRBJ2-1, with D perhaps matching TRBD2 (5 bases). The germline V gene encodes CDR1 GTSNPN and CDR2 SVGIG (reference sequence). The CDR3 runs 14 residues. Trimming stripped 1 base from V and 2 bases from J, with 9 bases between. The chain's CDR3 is CAWSETNTYNEQFF. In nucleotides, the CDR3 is TGTGCCTGGAGTGAGACTAATACCTACAATGAGCAGTTCTTC.

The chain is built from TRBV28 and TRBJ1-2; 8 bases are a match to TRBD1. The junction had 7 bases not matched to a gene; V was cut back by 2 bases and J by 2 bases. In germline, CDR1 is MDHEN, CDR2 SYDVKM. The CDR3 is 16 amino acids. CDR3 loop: CASSLARTGSNYGYTF. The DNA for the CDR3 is TGTGCCAGCAGTTTAGCTCGGACAGGGTCCAACTATGGCTACACCTTC.

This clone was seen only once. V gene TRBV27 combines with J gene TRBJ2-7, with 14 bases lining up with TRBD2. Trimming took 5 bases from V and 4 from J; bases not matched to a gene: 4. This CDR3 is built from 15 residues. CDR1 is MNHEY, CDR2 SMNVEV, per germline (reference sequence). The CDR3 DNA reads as TGTGCCAGCAGTCCGTGGACTAGCGGGAGGTACGAGCAGTACTTC. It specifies CASSPWTSGRYEQYF.

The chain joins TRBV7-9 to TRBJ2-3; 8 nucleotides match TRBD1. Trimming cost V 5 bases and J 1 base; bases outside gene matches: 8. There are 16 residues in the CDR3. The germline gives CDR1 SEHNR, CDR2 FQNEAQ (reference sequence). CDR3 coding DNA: TGTGCCAGCAGCCCGGCCGCCAGGGGGCGCACAGATACGCAGTATTTT. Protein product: CASSPAARGRTDTQYF.